This T cell receptor (beta chain) was identified in a study of blood T cell repertoires in COVID-19. Germline CDR1 SGHNT, CDR2 YYREEE (reference sequence). V lost 3 bases and J lost 1; bases outside the gene matches: 8. This CDR3 comprises 16 residues. Using immunoSEQ multiplex PCR, the repertoire was profiled, and TCRdb retains in-frame clones only, with some absent. The sample lists 300,000 to 450,000 clones, 80% to 90% occurring once. J is TRBJ2-3 and V is TRBV5-4; TRBD2 matches at 7 bases. Sequenced input: PBMCs or T cells enriched from blood (not recorded which). The receptor's source is a man aged 18 to 29 who had recovered from COVID-19. CDR3 sequence: CASSSYAGGGTDTQYF. The CDR3 DNA reads as TGTGCCAGCAGCTCCTACGCTGGGGGGGGCACAGATACGCAGTATTTT.